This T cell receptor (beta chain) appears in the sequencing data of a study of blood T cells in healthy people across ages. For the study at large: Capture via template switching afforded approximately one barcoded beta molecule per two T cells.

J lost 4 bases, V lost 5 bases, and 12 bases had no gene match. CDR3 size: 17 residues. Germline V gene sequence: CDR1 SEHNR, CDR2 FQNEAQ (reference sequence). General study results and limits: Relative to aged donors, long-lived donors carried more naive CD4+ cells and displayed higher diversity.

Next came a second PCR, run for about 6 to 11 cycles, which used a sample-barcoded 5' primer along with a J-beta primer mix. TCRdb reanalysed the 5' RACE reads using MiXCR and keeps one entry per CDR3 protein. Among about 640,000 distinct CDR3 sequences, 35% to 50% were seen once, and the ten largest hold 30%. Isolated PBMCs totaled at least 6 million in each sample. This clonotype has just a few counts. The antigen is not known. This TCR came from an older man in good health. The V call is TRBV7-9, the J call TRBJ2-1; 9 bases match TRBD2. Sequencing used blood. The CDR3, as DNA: TGTGCCAGCAGCCCTCAGGGACTAGCATCCGATTACAATGAGCAGTTCTTC. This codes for CASSPQGLASDYNEQFF. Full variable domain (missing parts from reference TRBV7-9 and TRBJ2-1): DTGVSQNPRHKITKRGQNVTFRCDPISEHNRLYWYRQTLGQGPEFLTYFQNEAQLEKSRLLSDRFSAERPKGSFSTLEIQRTEQGDSAMYLCASSPQGLASDYNEQFFGPGTRLTVL.